Listed here is a single T cell receptor beta chain. Its antigen is not identified. CD45RO-CCR7+CD27+CD95- was the phenotype of naive CD8+ T cells. This record belongs to a study of CXCR3-negative and CXCR3-positive naive CD8 T cells. The libraries of TRB cDNA were prepared using 5' RACE with UMI labels. For each CDR3 protein, TCRdb gives one entry from its re-call of the 5' RACE reads, without DNA. The sample is made up of about 98,000 distinct CDR3 sequences, and the top ten hold 0.95% to 1.4% of it. Findings and caveats of the study: Greater hydrophobicity was found in TRB CDR3s of CXCR3-positive naive cells than of CXCR3-negative naive cells.

The sample was naive CXCR3+ CD8+ T cells from blood. Documented subset: CD45RO-CCR7+CD27+CD95- naive CD8+ T cells expressing CXCR3 (TNR3+). This TCR was sampled from a human donor in good health. Some clones in this sample may be carry-over from other donors' samples.

CDR3 region: CSVADRADTGELFF. J is TRBJ2-2 and V is TRBV29-1; checking the TCRdb D call of TRBD1 is not possible without DNA. The CDR3 is 14 amino acids. CDR1 and CDR2 (germline): SQVTM, ANQGSEA.